This T cell receptor (beta chain) was found in a study of identifying expanded T cells in peripheral blood. On this clone itself: The antigen remains unidentified.

Germline loops: CDR1 SGHTA, CDR2 FQGTGA. This CDR3 has 16 amino acids. V dropped 0 bases and J dropped 7 bases, with 16 bases sitting between them. Method: immunoSEQ multiplex PCR; TCRdb's copy keeps in-frame clones and lacks some. The sample includes some 99,000 clones, 88% of them seen just once. Study conclusions and caveats: Roughly 1.2 clones differed between technical replicates, versus approximately 16 and 19 over time. Variance in clone template counts between approximately 2-week samples significantly increased with total template count across all healthy donors.

No infections or other immune events were documented during collection. The source material was blood. The TCR originated in a person aged 18-70 years in good health. The chain carries TRBV7-3 and TRBJ2-1, with no clear D. The CDR3 region is CASSLTGKGPGNEQFF. DNA of the CDR3: TGTGCCAGCAGCTTAACGGGAAAGGGTCCTGGAAATGAGCAGTTCTTC.